This is a list of T cell receptor beta chains from one sample in a study of cytomegalovirus exposure and HLA in healthy donors. Produced via immunoSEQ multiplex PCR; TCRdb's table is partial and in-frame only. The sample has 130,000 to 150,000 clones; the top ten hold approximately 2.6%. Sequencing was carried out using PBMCs. These receptors were obtained from a man aged 35 to 55 in good health and CMV-seronegative. CDR3s include the opening cysteine and the closing phenylalanine or tryptophan. Fields, in order: J gene, D gene, V gene, CDR3 DNA, CDR3 protein. The D gene is left open where the match is weak.

>TRBJ2-7|.|TRBV6-1
TGTGCCAGCAGTGAAGCGCCACAGGACTCCTACGAGCAGTACTTC
CASSEAPQDSYEQYF
>TRBJ1-4|TRBD1|TRBV5-3
TGTGCCAGAAGCTTGGGGACAGGATCGGATGAAAAACTGTTTTTT
CARSLGTGSDEKLFF
>TRBJ2-7|.|TRBV4-1
TGCGCCAGCAGCCAAACAGCACAATCCTACGAGCAGTACTTC
CASSQTAQSYEQYF
>TRBJ2-7|TRBD1|TRBV10-3
TGTGCCACCACCGGGACAGGGGGTTCCTACGAGCAGTACTTC
CATTGTGGSYEQYF
>TRBJ1-2|.|TRBV18
TGTGCCAGCTCACCAGAATCCCAGGGCGCCAGCTATGGCTACACCTTC
CASSPESQGASYGYTF
>TRBJ1-2|.|TRBV5-6
TGTGCCAGCAGCTTCGAGGTGGACTATGGCTACACCTTC
CASSFEVDYGYTF
>TRBJ2-3|TRBD1|TRBV12-5
TGTGCTAGTGGTTTGGTACTAGGACAGGCAGATACGCAGTATTTT
CASGLVLGQADTQYF
>TRBJ1-6|.|TRBV5-1
TGCGCCAGCAGTTTGGACAGAGCCTATAATTCACCCCTCCACTTT
CASSLDRAYNSPLHF
>TRBJ1-5|.|TRBV19
TGTGCCAGTAGTTCGGACAGTGTATATCAGCCCCAGCATTTT
CASSSDSVYQPQHF
>TRBJ2-7|.|TRBV6-1
TGTGCCAGCAGTGAAACAGGCTCCTACGAGCAGTACTTC
CASSETGSYEQYF
>TRBJ2-3|.|TRBV5-6
TGTGCCAGCAGCTTGGCCGGCACAGATACGCAGTATTTT
CASSLAGTDTQYF
>TRBJ2-4|TRBD1|TRBV28
TGTGCCAGCAGTATCGACAGGGGAAAGGCGAACATTCAGTACTTC
CASSIDRGKANIQYF
>TRBJ1-6|TRBD1|TRBV5-4
TGTGCCAGCAGCTTGGGGGGGACAGGGATCAATTCACCCCTCCACTTT
CASSLGGTGINSPLHF
>TRBJ2-2|TRBD2|TRBV2
TGTGCCAGCACCGGGACTAGCGGTAACACCGGGGAGCTGTTTTTT
CASTGTSGNTGELFF
>TRBJ2-7|.|TRBV2
TGTGCCAGCCAGGGACAGGTCTCCGGGAGGTACGAGCAGTACTTC
CASQGQVSGRYEQYF
>TRBJ1-4|.|TRBV7-2
TGTGCCAGCACCCAGCAGGGGAACCCTAATGAAAAACTGTTTTTT
CASTQQGNPNEKLFF
>TRBJ1-4|TRBD1|TRBV6-1
TGTGCCAGCAGCGAGGACAGGGCCTGGGAAAAACTGTTTTTT
CASSEDRAWEKLFF
>TRBJ2-2|TRBD1|TRBV28
TGTGCCAGCAGTCCCCCAATCGGGACAGGGGGCACCGGGGAGCTGTTTTTT
CASSPPIGTGGTGELFF
>TRBJ2-3|.|TRBV27
TGTGCCAGCAGTTTTTCTGGACTACCCCGGGGGGATACGCAGTATTTT
CASSFSGLPRGDTQYF
>TRBJ2-7|TRBD2|TRBV7-2
TGTGCCAGCAGCCGAGAAGGCGGGGGCTCCTACGAGCAGTACTTC
CASSREGGGSYEQYF
>TRBJ1-2|TRBD1|TRBV4-1
TGCGCCAGCAGCAGCCCCGGGACAGGGAACTATGGCTACACCTTC
CASSSPGTGNYGYTF
>TRBJ2-7|.|TRBV4-2
TGTGCCAGCAGCCAGATTGATCGGGCAGGAGGGGAGCAGTACTTC
CASSQIDRAGGEQYF
>TRBJ1-1|.|TRBV13
TGTGCCAGCAGCCTGAGACACTTCATGAACACTGAAGCTTTCTTT
CASSLRHFMNTEAFF
>TRBJ2-1|.|TRBV7-9
TGTGCCAGCAGCTTAAGTTCCAGTTACAATGAGCAGTTCTTC
CASSLSSSYNEQFF
>TRBJ2-3|.|TRBV4-3
TGCGCCAGCAGCCAAGGGGGCCGGCTGACCACAGATACGCAGTATTTT
CASSQGGRLTTDTQYF
>TRBJ1-4|.|TRBV4-3
TGCGCCAGCAGCCAAGTGACACCCTCCTTATCTAATGAAAAACTGTTTTTT
CASSQVTPSLSNEKLFF
>TRBJ2-2|TRBD2|TRBV2
TGTGCCAGCAGTGGGGCGGGGGGGAACACCGGGGAGCTGTTTTTT
CASSGAGGNTGELFF
>TRBJ1-2|.|TRBV15
TGTGCCACCAGCAGAGATAAGGGGGAAAACTATGGCTACACCTTC
CATSRDKGENYGYTF
>TRBJ2-7|TRBD2|TRBV4-3
TGCGCCAGCAGCCAAGAACCCGCCAGGGGACTAGCGGGCCCCACTGGAGAGCAGTACTTC
CASSQEPARGLAGPTGEQYF
>TRBJ1-1|.|TRBV7-6
TGTGCCAGCAGCTTAGTAGGGGTCAGCCCTGAAACTGAAGCTTTCTTT
CASSLVGVSPETEAFF
>TRBJ1-4|.|TRBV6-1
TGTGCCAGCAGTGAATACGGTGAGAGTACTAATGAAAAACTGTTTTTT
CASSEYGESTNEKLFF
>TRBJ1-2|.|TRBV5-6
TGTGCCAGCAGATCGGACACTAACTATGGCTACACCTTC
CASRSDTNYGYTF
>TRBJ2-6|TRBD2|TRBV4-3
TGCGCCAGCAGCCAAAACCATCGGGGGGACGGGGCCAACGTCCTGACTTTC
CASSQNHRGDGANVLTF
>TRBJ2-1|TRBD1|TRBV19
TGTGCCAGTAGTGAGGGACAGGGAAATGAGCAGTTCTTC
CASSEGQGNEQFF